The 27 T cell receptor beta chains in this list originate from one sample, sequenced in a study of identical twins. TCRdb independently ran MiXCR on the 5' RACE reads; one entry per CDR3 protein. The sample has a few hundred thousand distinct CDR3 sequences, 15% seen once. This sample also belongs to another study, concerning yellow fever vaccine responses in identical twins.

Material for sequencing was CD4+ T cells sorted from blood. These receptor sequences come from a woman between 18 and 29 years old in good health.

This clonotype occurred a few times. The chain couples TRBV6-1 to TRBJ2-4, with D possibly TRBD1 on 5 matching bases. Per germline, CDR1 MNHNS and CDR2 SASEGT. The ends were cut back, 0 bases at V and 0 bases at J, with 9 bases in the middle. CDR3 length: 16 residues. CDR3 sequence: CASSEAGLGAKNIQYF. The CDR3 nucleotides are TGTGCCAGCAGTGAAGCGGGGCTTGGAGCCAAAAACATTCAGTACTTC.

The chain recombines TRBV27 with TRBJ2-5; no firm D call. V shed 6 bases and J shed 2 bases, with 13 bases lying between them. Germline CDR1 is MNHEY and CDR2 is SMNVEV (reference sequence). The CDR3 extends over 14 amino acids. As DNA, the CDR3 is TGTGCCAGCAGCCATTCAGAGAGGCAAGAGACCCAGTACTTC. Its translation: CASSHSERQETQYF.

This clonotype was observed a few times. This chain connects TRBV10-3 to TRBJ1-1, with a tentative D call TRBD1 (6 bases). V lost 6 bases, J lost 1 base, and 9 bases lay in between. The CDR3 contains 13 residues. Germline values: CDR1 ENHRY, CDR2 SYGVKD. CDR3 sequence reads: CAISSDRNTEAFF. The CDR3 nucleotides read TGTGCCATCAGCTCGGACAGGAACACTGAAGCTTTCTTT.

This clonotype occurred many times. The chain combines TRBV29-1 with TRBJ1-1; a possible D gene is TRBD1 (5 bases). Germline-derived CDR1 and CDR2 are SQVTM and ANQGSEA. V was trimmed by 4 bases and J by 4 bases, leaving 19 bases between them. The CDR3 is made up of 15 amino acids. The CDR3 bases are TGCAGCGTTGGGTCAATTGGGGGATCTGGCACTGAAGCTTTCTTT. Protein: CSVGSIGGSGTEAFF. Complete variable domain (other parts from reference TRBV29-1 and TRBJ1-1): SAVISQKPSRDICQRGTSLTIQCQVDSQVTMMFWYRQQPGQSLTLIATANQGSEATYESGFVIDKFPISRPNLTFSTLTVSNMSPEDSSIYLCSVGSIGGSGTEAFFGQGTRLTVV.

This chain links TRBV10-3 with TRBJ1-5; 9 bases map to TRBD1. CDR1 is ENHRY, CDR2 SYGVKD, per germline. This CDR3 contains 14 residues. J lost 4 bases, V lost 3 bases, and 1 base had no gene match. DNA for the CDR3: TGTGCCATCAGTGATGGACAGGGGAATCAGCCCCAGCATTTT. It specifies CAISDGQGNQPQHF.

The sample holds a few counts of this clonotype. The CDR3 is CASSEPHQAKNIQYF. DNA for the CDR3: TGCGCCAGCAGTGAACCCCACCAGGCCAAAAACATTCAGTACTTC. The chain couples TRBV10-2 to TRBJ2-4; D not certain. Germline CDR1 reads WSHSY; CDR2 reads SAAADI. This CDR3 comprises 15 residues. Trimming stripped 3 bases from V and 1 base from J, with 10 bases between.

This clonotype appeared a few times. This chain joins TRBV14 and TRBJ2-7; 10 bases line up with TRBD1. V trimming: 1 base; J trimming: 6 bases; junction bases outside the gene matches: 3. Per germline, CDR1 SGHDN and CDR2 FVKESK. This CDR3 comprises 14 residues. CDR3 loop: CASSQGTGGGEQYV. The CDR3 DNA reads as TGTGCCAGCAGCCAAGGGACAGGGGGAGGCGAGCAGTACGTC.

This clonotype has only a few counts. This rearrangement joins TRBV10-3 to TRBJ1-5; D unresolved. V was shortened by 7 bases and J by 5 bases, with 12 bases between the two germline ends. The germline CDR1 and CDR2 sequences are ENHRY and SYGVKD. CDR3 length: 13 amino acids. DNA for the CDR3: TGTGCCATCACTACGGGGAGGGATCAGCCCCAGCATTTT. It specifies CAITTGRDQPQHF.

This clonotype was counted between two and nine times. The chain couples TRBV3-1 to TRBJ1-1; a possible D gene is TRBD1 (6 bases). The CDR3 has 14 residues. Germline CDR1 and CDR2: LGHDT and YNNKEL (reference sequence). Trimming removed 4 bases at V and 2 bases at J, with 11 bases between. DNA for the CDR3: TGTGCCAGCAGCCGACAGGACCTAAACACTGAAGCTTTCTTT. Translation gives CASSRQDLNTEAFF.

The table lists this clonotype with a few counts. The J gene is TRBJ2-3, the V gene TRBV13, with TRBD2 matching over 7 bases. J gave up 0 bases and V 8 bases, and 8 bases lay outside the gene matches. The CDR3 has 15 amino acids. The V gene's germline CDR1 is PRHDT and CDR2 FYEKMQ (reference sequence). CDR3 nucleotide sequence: TGTGCCAGCGCCCGAGAGCGGGGTAGCACAGATACGCAGTATTTT. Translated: CASARERGSTDTQYF. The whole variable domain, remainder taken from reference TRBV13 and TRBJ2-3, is AAGVIQSPRHLIKEKRETATLKCYPIPRHDTVYWYQQGPGQDPQFLISFYEKMQSDKGSIPDRFSAQQFSDYHSELNMSSLELGDSALYFCASARERGSTDTQYFGPGTRLTVL.

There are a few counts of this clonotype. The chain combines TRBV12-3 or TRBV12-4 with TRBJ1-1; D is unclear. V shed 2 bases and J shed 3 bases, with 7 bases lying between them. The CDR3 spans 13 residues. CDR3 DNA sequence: TGTGCCAGCAGTTTAACGGTCGACACTGAAGCTTTCTTT. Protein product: CASSLTVDTEAFF.

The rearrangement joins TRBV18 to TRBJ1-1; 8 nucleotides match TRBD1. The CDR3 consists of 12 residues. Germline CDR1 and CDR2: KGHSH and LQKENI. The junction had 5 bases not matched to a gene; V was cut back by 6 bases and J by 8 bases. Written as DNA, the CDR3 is TGTGCCAGCTCTTCTAGACAGGGGGAAGCTTTCTTT. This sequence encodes CASSSRQGEAFF.

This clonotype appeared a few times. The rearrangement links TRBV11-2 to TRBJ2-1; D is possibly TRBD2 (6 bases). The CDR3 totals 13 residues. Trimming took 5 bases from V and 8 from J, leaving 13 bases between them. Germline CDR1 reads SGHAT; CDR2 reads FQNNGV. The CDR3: CASSTGLSYEQFF. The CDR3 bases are TGTGCCAGCAGCACAGGACTAAGTTATGAGCAGTTCTTC. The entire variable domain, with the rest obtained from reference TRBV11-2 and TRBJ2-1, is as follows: EAGVAQSPRYKIIEKRQSVAFWCNPISGHATLYWYQQILGQGPKLLIQFQNNGVVDDSQLPKDRFSAERLKGVDSTLKIQPAKLEDSAVYLCASSTGLSYEQFFGPGTRLTVL.

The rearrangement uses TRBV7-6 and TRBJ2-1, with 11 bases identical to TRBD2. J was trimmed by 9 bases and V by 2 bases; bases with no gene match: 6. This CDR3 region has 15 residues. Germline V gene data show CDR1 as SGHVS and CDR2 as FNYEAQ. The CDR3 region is CASSLIAGGLSEQFF. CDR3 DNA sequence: TGTGCCAGCAGCTTAATAGCGGGGGGGCTATCTGAGCAGTTCTTC.

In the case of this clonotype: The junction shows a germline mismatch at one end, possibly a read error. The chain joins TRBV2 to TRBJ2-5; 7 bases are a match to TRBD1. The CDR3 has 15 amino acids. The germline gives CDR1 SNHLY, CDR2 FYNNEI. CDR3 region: CASSDRGIGGEAQYF. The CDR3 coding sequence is TGTGCCAGCAGTGACAGGGGGATTGGTGGAGAGGCCCAGTACTTC.

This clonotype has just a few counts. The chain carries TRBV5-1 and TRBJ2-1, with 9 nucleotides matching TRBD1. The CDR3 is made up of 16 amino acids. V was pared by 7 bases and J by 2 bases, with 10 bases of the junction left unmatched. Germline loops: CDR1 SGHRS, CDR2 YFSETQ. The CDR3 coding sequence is TGCGCCAGCTCACAGGGGGGGACAGGGACCTACAATGAGCAGTTCTTC. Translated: CASSQGGTGTYNEQFF.

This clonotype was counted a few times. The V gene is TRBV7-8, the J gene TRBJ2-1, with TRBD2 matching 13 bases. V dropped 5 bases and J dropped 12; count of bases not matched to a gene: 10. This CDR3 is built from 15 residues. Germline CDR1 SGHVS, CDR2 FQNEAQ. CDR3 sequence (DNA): TGTGCCAGCAGCCTAGGACTAGCGGGAGTTCTCGCGCAGTTCTTC. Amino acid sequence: CASSLGLAGVLAQFF.

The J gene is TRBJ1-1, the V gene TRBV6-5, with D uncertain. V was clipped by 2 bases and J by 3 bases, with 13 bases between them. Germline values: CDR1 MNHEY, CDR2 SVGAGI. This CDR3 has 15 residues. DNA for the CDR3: TGTGCCAGCAGTTACGGCCGGGGATGGGACACTGAAGCTTTCTTT. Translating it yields CASSYGRGWDTEAFF.

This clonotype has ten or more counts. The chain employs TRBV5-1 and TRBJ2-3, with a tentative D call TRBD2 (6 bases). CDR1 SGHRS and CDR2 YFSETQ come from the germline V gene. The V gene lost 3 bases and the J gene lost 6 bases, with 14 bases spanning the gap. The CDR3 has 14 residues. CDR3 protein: CASSSGGGADTQYF. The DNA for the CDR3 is TGCGCCAGCAGCTCCGGCGGAGGGGCCGATACGCAGTATTTT.

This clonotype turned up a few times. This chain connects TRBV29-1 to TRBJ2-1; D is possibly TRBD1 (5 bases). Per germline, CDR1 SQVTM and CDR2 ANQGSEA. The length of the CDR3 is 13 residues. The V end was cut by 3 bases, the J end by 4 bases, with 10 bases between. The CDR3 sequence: CSVEISGYNEQFF. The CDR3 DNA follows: TGCAGCGTTGAGATATCAGGGTACAATGAGCAGTTCTTC.

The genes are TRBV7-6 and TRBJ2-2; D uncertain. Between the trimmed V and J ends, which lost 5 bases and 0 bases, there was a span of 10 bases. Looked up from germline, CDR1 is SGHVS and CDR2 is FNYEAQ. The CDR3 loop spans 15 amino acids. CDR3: CASSRRSANTGELFF. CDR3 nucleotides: TGTGCCAGCAGCCGACGGTCAGCGAACACCGGGGAGCTGTTTTTT.

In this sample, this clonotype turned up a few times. The CDR3 spells CASSLVGQAYNEQFF. The CDR3 DNA reads as TGCGCCAGCAGCTTGGTGGGACAAGCCTACAATGAGCAGTTCTTC. The J gene is TRBJ2-1, the V gene TRBV5-1, with D possibly TRBD1 on 6 matching bases. Germline CDR1 SGHRS, CDR2 YFSETQ. V was cut by 0 bases and J by 2 bases, with 9 bases left in between. The CDR3 runs to 15 residues.

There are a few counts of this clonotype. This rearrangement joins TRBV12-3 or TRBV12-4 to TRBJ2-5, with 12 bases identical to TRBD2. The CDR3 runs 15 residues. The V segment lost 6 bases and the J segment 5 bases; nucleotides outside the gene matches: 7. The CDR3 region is CASSRTSGARETQYF. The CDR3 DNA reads TGTGCCAGCAGCCGGACTAGCGGGGCCCGGGAGACCCAGTACTTC.

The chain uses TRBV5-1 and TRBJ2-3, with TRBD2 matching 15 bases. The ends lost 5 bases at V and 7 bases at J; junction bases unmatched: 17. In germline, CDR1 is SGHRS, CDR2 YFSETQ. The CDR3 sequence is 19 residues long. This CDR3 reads CASRPGLAGGHSIEYTQYF. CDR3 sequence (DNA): TGCGCCAGCAGACCCGGACTAGCGGGGGGGCACTCTATAGAATATACGCAGTATTTT.

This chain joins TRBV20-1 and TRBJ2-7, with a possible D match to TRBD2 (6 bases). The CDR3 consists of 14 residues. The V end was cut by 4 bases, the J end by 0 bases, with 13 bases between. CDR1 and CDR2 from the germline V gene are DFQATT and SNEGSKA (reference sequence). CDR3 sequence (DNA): TGCAGTGCTAACGACCCCGGGAGCTCCTACGAGCAGTACGTC. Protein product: CSANDPGSSYEQYV.

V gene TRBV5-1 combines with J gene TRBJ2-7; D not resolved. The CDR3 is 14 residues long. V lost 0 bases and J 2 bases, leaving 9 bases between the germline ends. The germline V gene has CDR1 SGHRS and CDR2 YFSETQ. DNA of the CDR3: TGCGCCAGCAGCTTGGGGCAGAGTCCCTACGAGCAGTACGTC. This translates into CASSLGQSPYEQYV.

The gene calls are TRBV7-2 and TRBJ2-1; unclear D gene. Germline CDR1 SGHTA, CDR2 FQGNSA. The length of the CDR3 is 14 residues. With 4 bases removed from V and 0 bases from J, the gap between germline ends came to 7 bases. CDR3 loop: CASSWESSYNEQFF. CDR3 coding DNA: TGTGCCAGCAGCTGGGAAAGCTCCTACAATGAGCAGTTCTTC.